The 10 T cell receptor beta chains presented below share a single source sample, sequenced in a study of T cell clonality in common variable immunodeficiency. This table comes from immunoSEQ multiplex PCR, and its TCRdb copy is limited to in-frame clones, with some not included. Captured here are about 64,000 clones, none seen once; the top ten comprise 1.5% to 2%. Input material: peripheral blood mononuclear cells. These receptors all come from a person between 18 and 75 years old in good health.

This clone showed up many times. Read coverage stops 3 residues before the CDR3 terminus; the germline J gene supplies the remainder. The chain couples TRBV20-1 to TRBJ1-3; weak D call: TRBD1 (5 bases). CDR1 is DFQATT and CDR2 is SNEGSKA in the germline V gene (reference sequence). Deletions cut 3 bases from V and 5 bases from J, with 17 bases between. The CDR3 covers 15 residues. The CDR3 here is CSASATPQGRNTIYF. CDR3 bases read: TGCAGTGCTAGTGCTACACCGCAGGGCCGAAACACC.

This clone was detected ten times or more. The CDR3 is cut off 3 residues early in the read; its end comes from the germline J gene. The chain has TRBV2 and TRBJ2-3, with 7 bases identical to TRBD2. Looked up from germline, CDR1 is SNHLY and CDR2 is FYNNEI. V lost 1 base to trimming and J lost 2 bases; unmatched junction nucleotides: 6. The length of the CDR3 is 16 residues. CDR3 bases read: TGTGCCAGCAGTGAAGAGCGGGGCATCCTCACAGATACG. Its protein product is CASSEERGILTDT. In full, the CDR3 is CASSEERGILTDTQYF.

At least ten counts were recorded for this clone. The CDR3 spells CASSLGTGNTEAFF. The sequenced part of the CDR3 DNA is TGCGCCAGCAGCTTGGGGACAGGGAACACTGAA. This chain joins TRBV5-1 and TRBJ1-1, with 7 bases identical to TRBD1. Read coverage stops 3 residues before the CDR3 terminus; the germline J gene supplies the remainder. This CDR3 comprises 14 residues. Looked up from germline, CDR1 is SGHRS and CDR2 is YFSETQ. The ends lost 0 bases at V and 1 base at J; junction bases unmatched: 0. Full variable domain (remainder filled in from reference TRBV5-1 and TRBJ1-1): KAGVTQTPRYLIKTRGQQVTLSCSPISGHRSVSWYQQTPGQGLQFLFEYFSETQRNKGNFPGRFSGRQFSNSRSEMNVSTLELGDSALYLCASSLGTGNTEAFFGQGTRLTVV.

This clone was seen many times. Coverage ceases 3 residues before the CDR3 finishes, and the germline J gene fills in the end. This rearrangement joins TRBV20-1 to TRBJ1-2; D gene uncertain. This CDR3 comprises 13 residues. Germline values: CDR1 DFQATT, CDR2 SNEGSKA (reference sequence). V was clipped by 3 bases and J by 2 bases, with 10 bases between them. The sequenced CDR3 bases are TGCAGTGCTAGGAGCCAAATCAACTATGGC. Translation gives CSARSQINYG. The whole CDR3 protein is CSARSQINYGYTF.

In its sample, this clone was seen many times. The read comes to an end 3 residues before the CDR3 does, leaving the germline J gene to fill in the end. This chain links TRBV10-1 with TRBJ2-1; 9 nucleotides agree with TRBD1. The V gene's germline CDR1 is WNHNN and CDR2 SYGVQD (reference sequence). The length of the CDR3 is 14 residues. Trimming at V came to 2 bases and at J to 8 bases, leaving 4 bases not matched to a gene. The sequenced part of the CDR3 DNA is TGCGCCAGCAGTGAGGGGACAGGGACCGATGAG. It specifies CASSEGTGTDE. The whole CDR3 reads CASSEGTGTDEQFF.

Many counts were recorded for this clone. The observed sequence ends 3 residues before the CDR3 terminus, with the missing tail filled in from the germline J gene. The chain couples TRBV29-1 to TRBJ1-2, with D perhaps TRBD1 (6 bases). The CDR3 has 13 amino acids. V was cut by 2 bases and J by 4 bases, with 11 bases left in between. The V gene's germline CDR1 is SQVTM and CDR2 ANQGSEA. CDR3 DNA (partial): TGCAGCGTTGAAACGCAGGGGCCCTATGGC. Amino acids: CSVETQGPYG. The whole CDR3 protein reads CSVETQGPYGYTF. Based on the CDR3 plus reference TRBV29-1 and TRBJ1-2, the full variable domain is SAVISQKPSRDICQRGTSLTIQCQVDSQVTMMFWYRQQPGQSLTLIATANQGSEATYESGFVIDKFPISRPNLTFSTLTVSNMSPEDSSIYLCSVETQGPYGYTFGSGTRLTVV.

This clone was detected ten times or more. The read ends 3 residues early relative to the CDR3; the germline J gene fills the gap. The chain links TRBV19 to TRBJ1-6, with 7 bases aligning to TRBD1. The CDR3 length is 15 residues. Looked up from germline, CDR1 is LNHDA and CDR2 is SQIVND (reference sequence). Trimming removed 4 bases from V and 7 bases from J; junction bases left unmatched: 7. This CDR3 reads CASSTPGTENSPLHF. CDR3 DNA (partial): TGTGCCAGTAGTACGCCCGGGACAGAGAATTCACCC. Combining the CDR3 with reference TRBV19 and TRBJ1-6 gives the whole variable domain DGGITQSPKYLFRKEGQNVTLSCEQNLNHDAMYWYRQDPGQGLRLIYYSQIVNDFQKGDIAEGYSVSREKKESFPLTVTSAQKNPTAFYLCASSTPGTENSPLHFGNGTRLTVT.

At least ten counts were recorded for this clone. The CDR3 is cut off 3 residues early in the read; its end comes from the germline J gene. V and J are TRBV30 and TRBJ2-2; D is perhaps TRBD2 (5 bases). Germline V gives CDR1 GTSNPN, CDR2 SVGIG (reference sequence). This CDR3 is 13 amino acids long. Trimming removed 8 bases from V and 5 bases from J, with 15 bases in between. The CDR3 protein is CALTGLLTGELFF. The part of the CDR3 DNA that was read is TGTGCCCTGACTGGACTTCTGACCGGGGAG.

Many counts were recorded for this clone. The read finishes 3 residues shy of the CDR3 end, and the germline J gene is used to complete it. This chain connects TRBV30 to TRBJ2-7, with D perhaps matching TRBD2 (5 bases). The CDR3 extends over 14 amino acids. Germline lookup yields CDR1 GTSNPN and CDR2 SVGIG (reference sequence). The V end lost 1 base, the J end lost 2 bases, and 12 bases lay between the germline ends. CDR3 DNA (partial): TGTGCCTGGAGTGGAGGAGCGGTAGCCTACGAG. This sequence encodes CAWSGGAVAYE. The CDR3, in full, reads CAWSGGAVAYEQYF.

This clone was detected ten times or more. Read data end 3 residues before the CDR3 end; the end is taken from the germline J gene. J is TRBJ2-2 and V is TRBV11-3; D remains unclear. V lost 0 bases and J 2 bases, leaving 4 bases between the germline ends. Per the germline V gene, CDR1 is SGHNT and CDR2 is YENEEA. The CDR3 consists of 14 residues. The CDR3 is CASSLDINTGELFF. The covered CDR3 bases are TGTGCCAGCAGCTTAGACATTAACACCGGGGAG. Complete variable domain (other parts from reference TRBV11-3 and TRBJ2-2): EAGVVQSPRYKIIEKKQPVAFWCNPISGHNTLYWYLQNLGQGPELLIRYENEEAVDDSQLPKDRFSAERLKGVDSTLKIQPAELGDSAVYLCASSLDINTGELFFGEGSRLTVL.